This is a list of T cell receptor beta chains from one sample in a study of T cell responses to AZD1222 COVID-19 vaccine. This table comes from immunoSEQ multiplex PCR, and its TCRdb copy is limited to in-frame clones, with some not included. The sample consists of under 300,000 clones, 85% to 95% of them appearing once. The sample was peripheral blood, taken on day 0 of AZD1222 vaccination. The receptors shown here come from an adult in good health. CDR3s leave out the opening cysteine and the closing phenylalanine or tryptophan. The order of the fields is J gene, V gene, CDR3 protein.

J gene: TRBJ1-2; V gene: TRBV4-3; CDR3 protein: ASSQDSWGLDGYT
J gene: TRBJ1-5; V gene: TRBV2; CDR3 protein: ASGGRNRNQPQH
J gene: TRBJ1-2; V gene: TRBV20-1; CDR3 protein: SARTGDGYT
J gene: TRBJ1-2; V gene: TRBV18; CDR3 protein: ASSPRDRHGYT
J gene: TRBJ2-1; V gene: TRBV2; CDR3 protein: ASSERFLRNEQF
J gene: TRBJ2-1; V gene: TRBV9; CDR3 protein: ASSVGGLGGINEQF
J gene: TRBJ2-3; V gene: TRBV9; CDR3 protein: ASRGSGTDTQY
J gene: TRBJ1-1; V gene: TRBV6-5; CDR3 protein: ASRRRGEGTEAF
J gene: TRBJ1-2; V gene: TRBV24-1; CDR3 protein: ATSGRSPGEAYGYT
J gene: TRBJ1-2; V gene: TRBV12-3/TRBV12-4; CDR3 protein: ASSSTGGRGYT
J gene: TRBJ1-6; V gene: TRBV5-4; CDR3 protein: ASSLEAGLSPLH
J gene: TRBJ1-5; V gene: TRBV2; CDR3 protein: ASSEESGLHQPQH
J gene: TRBJ2-2; V gene: TRBV4-2; CDR3 protein: ASSQGEGGGYSNTGELF
J gene: TRBJ1-6; V gene: TRBV3-1/TRBV3-2; CDR3 protein: ASSQGNRDNSPLH
J gene: TRBJ2-7; V gene: TRBV5-1; CDR3 protein: ASSLAQELYEQY
J gene: TRBJ2-1; V gene: TRBV29-1; CDR3 protein: SVEVGMVQF